A selection of T cell receptor beta chains follows, all from one sample in a study of T-cell memory formation after mild COVID-19. TCRdb called the 5' RACE reads again in MiXCR, with one record for every CDR3 protein. Here the sample spans over 150,000 distinct CDR3 sequences, approximately 13% being singletons. Sequencing was done on a sample of PBMCs or a T cell subset sorted from them (not recorded which). The receptors derive from a man younger than 35 who had mild COVID-19 (a few samples of this study predate the infection). Cell type and time point are not known. Both conserved end residues are part of each CDR3. The D gene is left open where the match is weak. Clone size, where shown, is once, few, many, or a class for clones that have expanded.

. | TRBJ1-3 | few | TRBV7-3 | CASRQGSHSGNTIYF | TGTGCCAGCAGGCAGGGTAGCCACTCTGGAAACACCATATATTTT
TRBD2 | TRBJ2-5 | . | TRBV20-1 | CSATGTSGGQETQYF | TGCAGTGCTACCGGGACTAGCGGGGGACAAGAGACCCAGTACTTC
. | TRBJ1-1 | many | TRBV18 | CASSPQGFAAFF | TGTGCCAGCTCACCCCAGGGGTTCGCAGCTTTCTTT
. | TRBJ2-1 | . | TRBV18 | CASSPSVLSTDNEQFF | TGTGCCAGCTCACCCAGCGTGTTGAGTACAGACAATGAGCAGTTCTTC
. | TRBJ2-1 | . | TRBV9 | CASSADGGILSEQFF | TGTGCCAGCAGCGCCGATGGGGGAATACTTTCTGAGCAGTTCTTC
. | TRBJ1-3 | . | TRBV28 | CASSLWSTGNTIYF | TGTGCCAGCAGTTTATGGTCTACTGGAAACACCATATATTTT
. | TRBJ1-3 | many | TRBV27 | CASSPRGSNF | TGTGCCAGCAGTCCACGGGGTTCGAATTTT
. | TRBJ2-3 | . | TRBV2 | CANKRSTDTQYF | TGTGCCAACAAAAGGAGCACAGATACGCAGTATTTT
TRBD1 | TRBJ2-2 | few | TRBV2 | CASSRQGPTNTGELFF | TGTGCCAGCAGCAGACAGGGACCTACGAACACCGGGGAGCTGTTTTTT
. | TRBJ2-1 | . | TRBV12-3/TRBV12-4 | CASSLRRRDRNEQFF | TGTGCCAGCAGCCTCCGACGGCGGGATAGGAATGAGCAGTTCTTC
. | TRBJ1-2 | few | TRBV7-2 | CASSLVGAPGYTF | TGTGCCAGCAGCTTAGTAGGGGCCCCGGGCTACACCTTC
TRBD1 | TRBJ2-7 | few | TRBV5-1 | CASSSTGGSSYEQYF | TGCGCCAGCAGCTCGACAGGGGGCAGCTCCTACGAGCAGTACTTC